The T cell receptor (beta chain) under discussion was sequenced for a study of cytomegalovirus exposure and HLA in healthy donors. Study findings and constraints: A later examination showed that TCR association rates differed by HLA locus, with DRB1 most and HLA-C fewest. A prior analysis recorded that most TCR beta V segments were productive about 87% or about 30% of the time.

The CDR3 loop spans 15 amino acids. CDR1 and CDR2 (germline): PRHDT, FYEKMQ (reference sequence). The germline V and J ends were trimmed by 0 bases and 3 bases, with 11 bases remaining between them. Points on this clone: Its matching antigen is unknown.

The PCR was carried out with 60 Vbeta primers and 13 Jbeta primers. Only in-frame clones appear in the TCRdb table, and some are missing; sequencing was by immunoSEQ multiplex PCR. The sample includes over 150,000 clones, about three quarters seen only once; the top ten take approximately 3%. Despite likely unrecorded immune exposures, the donors were nominally healthy at the time of sampling. The sequencing input was PBMCs. This sequence joins TRBV13 and TRBJ1-1; D possibly corresponds to TRBD1 (5 bases). This clonotype originated in a woman aged 25 to 39 in good health and CMV-seronegative. As DNA, the CDR3 is TGTGCCAGCAGCTTAGGCGGGGGGAGTTACACTGAAGCTTTCTTT. Translating it yields CASSLGGGSYTEAFF.